The 25 T cell receptor beta chains listed next were all sequenced from one sample in a study of blood T cell repertoires in COVID-19. This table comes from immunoSEQ multiplex PCR, and its TCRdb copy is limited to in-frame clones, with some not included. This sample has around 250,000 clones, with approximately 85% found just once. Specimen: peripheral blood. The source of these receptors is a middle-aged man with active or convalescent COVID-19.

V and J are TRBV4-2 and TRBJ2-7, with TRBD2 identical over 9 bases. Germline assignment: CDR1 LGHNA and CDR2 YNFKEQ. The CDR3 sequence is 17 residues long. The ends lost 0 bases at V and 6 bases at J; junction bases unmatched: 12. CDR3 sequence: CASSQDPSGAFGGEQYF. CDR3 in DNA: TGTGCCAGCAGCCAAGATCCTAGCGGGGCCTTTGGTGGCGAGCAGTACTTC.

Here the CDR3 reads CASSLARRRGEQYF. CDR3 coding DNA: TGCGCCAGCAGCTTGGCCCGCCGGAGGGGAGAGCAGTACTTC. This chain links TRBV5-1 with TRBJ2-7; tentatively, D is TRBD2 (6 bases). Germline CDR1 SGHRS, CDR2 YFSETQ. Trimming stripped 0 bases from V and 7 bases from J, with 14 bases between. The CDR3 loop spans 14 amino acids.

V is TRBV7-8 and J is TRBJ1-6, with TRBD1 matching over 8 bases. Per the germline V gene, CDR1 is SGHVS and CDR2 is FQNEAQ. The CDR3 runs 15 residues. V gave up 1 base and J gave up 7 bases; unmatched junction bases: 3. CDR3 DNA sequence: TGTGCCAGCAGCTTAGAGACAGGGGACAATTCACCCCTCCACTTT. This translates into CASSLETGDNSPLHF.

J is TRBJ1-2 and V is TRBV5-8; a possible D gene is TRBD1 (6 bases). The CDR3 is 16 amino acids. V was trimmed by 4 bases and J by 4 bases, leaving 20 bases between them. Per germline, CDR1 SGHTS and CDR2 YDEGEE. CDR3 in amino acids: CASSLRYDRFGYGYTF. The CDR3 DNA sequence: TGTGCCAGCAGCCTTCGTTACGACAGGTTCGGCTATGGCTACACCTTC.

The chain recombines TRBV9 with TRBJ2-5; 12 bases align to TRBD2. CDR1 SGDLS and CDR2 YYNGEE come from the germline V gene. V trimming: 7 bases; J trimming: 1 base; junction bases outside the gene matches: 5. The CDR3 length is 15 residues. In DNA, the CDR3 is TGTGCCAGCTCACCGGGACTAGCGGGCCAAGAGACCCAGTACTTC. As protein: CASSPGLAGQETQYF. Filled out from reference TRBV9 and TRBJ2-5, the complete variable domain reads DSGVTQTPKHLITATGQRVTLRCSPRSGDLSVYWYQQSLDQGLQFLIQYYNGEERAKGNILERFSAQQFPDLHSELNLSSLELGDSALYFCASSPGLAGQETQYFGPGTRLLVL.

This clone was counted a few times. The genes are TRBV18 and TRBJ1-5; no clear D gene. Germline values: CDR1 KGHSH, CDR2 LQKENI. The CDR3 has 13 residues. The V end was cut by 5 bases, the J end by 6 bases, with 11 bases between. The CDR3 here is CASSGSVSQPQHF. The CDR3 DNA sequence: TGTGCCAGCTCAGGGAGTGTCAGTCAGCCCCAGCATTTT. Complete variable domain (other parts from reference TRBV18 and TRBJ1-5): NAGVMQNPRHLVRRRGQEARLRCSPMKGHSHVYWYRQLPEEGLKFMVYLQKENIIDESGMPKERFSAEFPKEGPSILRIQQVVRGDSAAYFCASSGSVSQPQHFGDGTRLSIL.

The gene calls are TRBV2 and TRBJ1-5, with a weak D call TRBD1 (5 bases). Trimming pared 3 bases from V and 0 bases from J, leaving 15 bases between. The CDR3 length is 17 residues. CDR1 is SNHLY and CDR2 is FYNNEI in the germline V gene. The CDR3 protein is CASSESSGLYSNQPQHF. CDR3 nucleotide sequence: TGTGCCAGCAGTGAGTCGTCAGGGCTATATAGCAATCAGCCCCAGCATTTT. The full variable domain, rest sourced from reference TRBV2 and TRBJ1-5, is EPEVTQTPSHQVTQMGQEVILRCVPISNHLYFYWYRQILGQKVEFLVSFYNNEISEKSEIFDDQFSVERPDGSNFTLKIRSTKLEDSAMYFCASSESSGLYSNQPQHFGDGTRLSIL.

The chain combines TRBV6-1 with TRBJ2-7, with 12 bases identical to TRBD2. Germline V gene data show CDR1 as MNHNS and CDR2 as SASEGT. CDR3 size: 16 residues. V trimming: 3 bases; J trimming: 1 base; junction bases outside the gene matches: 4. CDR3 nucleotides: TGTGCCAGCAGTGATCCGGGACTAGCGGGTTCCTACGAGCAGTACTTC. Its protein is CASSDPGLAGSYEQYF.

This chain connects TRBV2 to TRBJ2-2; 9 bases agree with TRBD1. CDR1 is SNHLY and CDR2 is FYNNEI in the germline V gene. V was clipped by 5 bases and J by 6 bases; unmatched bases: 7. The length of the CDR3 is 15 residues. The CDR3 nucleotides read TGTGCCAGCAGTTGGGACAGGGCCCAAGCCGGGGAGCTGTTTTTT. It encodes CASSWDRAQAGELFF. Full variable domain (rest looked up from reference TRBV2 and TRBJ2-2): EPEVTQTPSHQVTQMGQEVILRCVPISNHLYFYWYRQILGQKVEFLVSFYNNEISEKSEIFDDQFSVERPDGSNFTLKIRSTKLEDSAMYFCASSWDRAQAGELFFGEGSRLTVL.

The rearrangement uses TRBV2 and TRBJ2-1, with 11 bases aligning to TRBD2. V gave up 5 bases and J gave up 6 bases; unmatched junction bases: 6. Per germline, CDR1 SNHLY and CDR2 FYNNEI. The CDR3 length is 15 residues. CDR3 region: CASSYPGTSGNEQFF. CDR3 in DNA: TGTGCCAGCAGTTACCCCGGGACTAGCGGCAATGAGCAGTTCTTC. The variable domain in full, with the rest retrieved from reference TRBV2 and TRBJ2-1, is EPEVTQTPSHQVTQMGQEVILRCVPISNHLYFYWYRQILGQKVEFLVSFYNNEISEKSEIFDDQFSVERPDGSNFTLKIRSTKLEDSAMYFCASSYPGTSGNEQFFGPGTRLTVL.

The chain has TRBV7-8 and TRBJ2-7; 7 bases map to TRBD1. V lost 0 bases to trimming and J lost 4 bases; unmatched junction nucleotides: 3. The CDR3 is 14 amino acids. Germline-derived CDR1 and CDR2 are SGHVS and FQNEAQ. As DNA, the CDR3 is TGTGCCAGCAGCTTAGCAAGGACAGGATACGAGCAGTACTTC. It is translated as CASSLARTGYEQYF.

The chain couples TRBV18 to TRBJ2-1; 13 bases fit TRBD2. With 0 bases clipped from V and 12 bases from J, the junction kept 2 bases outside the gene matches. CDR1 and CDR2 from the germline V gene are KGHSH and LQKENI. This CDR3 contains 14 residues. The CDR3 loop reads CASSPPGLAGRQFF. The CDR3 bases are TGTGCCAGCTCACCACCGGGACTAGCGGGAAGGCAGTTCTTC. The full variable domain, with the rest looked up from reference TRBV18 and TRBJ2-1, is NAGVMQNPRHLVRRRGQEARLRCSPMKGHSHVYWYRQLPEEGLKFMVYLQKENIIDESGMPKERFSAEFPKEGPSILRIQQVVRGDSAAYFCASSPPGLAGRQFFGPGTRLTVL.

V usage is TRBV7-2 and J usage is TRBJ2-5, with 7 nucleotides matching TRBD2. The CDR3 is made up of 13 amino acids. Losses at the gene ends were 4 bases for V and 5 bases for J; bases not matched to a gene: 4. Per germline, CDR1 SGHTA and CDR2 FQGNSA. CDR3 bases: TGTGCCAGCAGCTCGGGGCGGGGGGAGACCCAGTACTTC. Its translation is CASSSGRGETQYF.

This chain connects TRBV7-8 to TRBJ1-1, with D possibly TRBD1 on 5 matching bases. There are 14 residues in the CDR3. Trimming took 1 base from V and 2 from J, leaving 8 bases between them. Germline V lookup: CDR1 SGHVS, CDR2 FQNEAQ. This CDR3 reads CASSLGTPNTEAFF. For the CDR3, the DNA is TGTGCCAGCAGCTTAGGGACACCTAACACTGAAGCTTTCTTT.

With respect to this clone: A junction end diverges from the germline sequence, so it may reflect a read error. The gene calls are TRBV9 and TRBJ2-5; no firm D call. CDR1 is SGDLS, CDR2 YYNGEE, per germline. This CDR3 comprises 15 residues. In DNA, the CDR3 is TGTGTCAGCAGCGTAGGCACAGTTCCCCAAGAGACCCAGTACTTC. It codes for CVSSVGTVPQETQYF.

The chain employs TRBV2 and TRBJ1-1, with 10 positions matching TRBD1. V shed 6 bases and J 5 bases; nucleotides not matched to a gene: 12. CDR3 length: 16 amino acids. The germline V gene has CDR1 SNHLY and CDR2 FYNNEI. The CDR3 DNA follows: TGTGCCAGCAGAGTGGACAGGGGGGTGTCGGGGACTGAAGCTTTCTTT. It encodes CASRVDRGVSGTEAFF.

A single count supports this clone. The rearrangement links TRBV7-9 to TRBJ1-4, with D hard to call. The CDR3 extends over 14 amino acids. V lost 1 base and J lost 8, with 11 bases in between. The germline gives CDR1 SEHNR, CDR2 FQNEAQ (reference sequence). The CDR3 spells CASSLDLGEEKLFF. The CDR3 DNA is TGTGCCAGCAGCTTAGATCTGGGAGAAGAAAAACTGTTTTTT.

A note on this clone: Other DNA sequences of this sample code for an identical CDR3. The V call is TRBV7-9, the J call TRBJ2-3; D unclear. The CDR3 has 15 residues. Germline loops: CDR1 SEHNR, CDR2 FQNEAQ (reference sequence). Trimming shortened V by 3 bases and J by 0 bases, and 10 bases separated the two germline ends. As DNA, the CDR3 is TGTGCCAGCAGCTTGGGCAGTGCTAGCACAGATACGCAGTATTTT. Residues: CASSLGSASTDTQYF. The full variable domain, rest sourced from reference TRBV7-9 and TRBJ2-3, is DTGVSQNPRHKITKRGQNVTFRCDPISEHNRLYWYRQTLGQGPEFLTYFQNEAQLEKSRLLSDRFSAERPKGSFSTLEIQRTEQGDSAMYLCASSLGSASTDTQYFGPGTRLTVL.

The genes are TRBV5-8 and TRBJ2-1; the match to TRBD2 covers 7 bases. The V gene's germline CDR1 is SGHTS and CDR2 YDEGEE. J lost 2 bases, V lost 2 bases, and 7 bases had no gene match. The CDR3 extends over 16 amino acids. Here the CDR3 reads CASSFLWGGTYNEQFF. CDR3 DNA: TGTGCCAGCAGCTTTTTGTGGGGAGGGACCTACAATGAGCAGTTCTTC.

The chain recombines TRBV2 with TRBJ2-7; no clear D gene. The CDR3 runs 11 residues. Germline lookup yields CDR1 SNHLY and CDR2 FYNNEI. The V gene lost 1 base and the J gene lost 6 bases, with 4 bases spanning the gap. The CDR3: CASSEDSEQYF. CDR3 DNA sequence: TGTGCCAGCAGTGAAGACAGCGAGCAGTACTTC. The full variable domain, with the rest looked up from reference TRBV2 and TRBJ2-7, is EPEVTQTPSHQVTQMGQEVILRCVPISNHLYFYWYRQILGQKVEFLVSFYNNEISEKSEIFDDQFSVERPDGSNFTLKIRSTKLEDSAMYFCASSEDSEQYFGPGTRLTVT.

This clone was seen only once. The chain recombines TRBV9 with TRBJ2-2, with unresolved D. Germline loops: CDR1 SGDLS, CDR2 YYNGEE. The CDR3 totals 15 residues. Deletions cut 0 bases from V and 0 bases from J, with 6 bases between. The DNA of the CDR3 is TGTGCCAGCAGCGTAGACTATCCGAACACCGGGGAGCTGTTTTTT. It codes for CASSVDYPNTGELFF.

The chain links TRBV10-3 to TRBJ2-3; D might be TRBD2 (5 bases). The CDR3 has 16 residues. Germline V gene sequence: CDR1 ENHRY, CDR2 SYGVKD. Trimming removed 0 bases at V and 3 bases at J, with 13 bases between. CDR3 DNA sequence: TGTGCCATCAGTGAGTCGATGTCGAGGGCTACAGATACGCAGTATTTT. Its translation is CAISESMSRATDTQYF.

This clone was picked up a small number of times. The chain uses TRBV6-1 and TRBJ1-1; no clear D gene. Germline lookup yields CDR1 MNHNS and CDR2 SASEGT. The V end lost 2 bases, the J end lost 4 bases, and 8 bases lay between the germline ends. CDR3 length: 13 residues. CDR3 DNA sequence: TGTGCCAGCAGTGAAACAGTCCTCACTGAAGCTTTCTTT. Residues: CASSETVLTEAFF.

The V and J genes are TRBV19 and TRBJ2-3; 8 bases map to TRBD2. The CDR3 is 14 amino acids. The germline gives CDR1 LNHDA, CDR2 SQIVND (reference sequence). V lost 8 bases to trimming and J lost 0 bases; unmatched junction nucleotides: 4. The CDR3 loop reads CASVPSGSTDTQYF. The DNA of the CDR3 is TGTGCCAGTGTTCCTAGCGGGAGCACAGATACGCAGTATTTT.

The J gene is TRBJ2-3, the V gene TRBV21-1; TRBD2, the table's D call, lacks a check against the DNA. TRBV21-1 is described as a pseudogene. This CDR3 has 19 amino acids. The CDR3 sequence is CASSNGTSGSLRTWHTQYF. CDR3 DNA: TGTGCCAGCAGCAATGGAACTAGCGGGAGTTTACGGACTTGGCATACGCAGTATTTT.